These 15 T cell receptor beta chains came from one sample sequenced in a study of shared clonotypes between healthy human individuals. Only in-frame clones appear in the TCRdb table, and some are missing; sequencing was by immunoSEQ multiplex PCR. The sample shows about 2.3 million clones, just under 95% of them seen only once. The sample consisted of naive CD4+ T cells from PBMCs. Regarding subset: CD45RA+ positively selected. The origin of the receptors is a man aged 18 to 35 in good health. Some clones in this sample may be carry-over from other donors' samples.

Here the CDR3 reads CASSWVAGSYEQYF. In DNA, the CDR3 is TGTGCCAGCAGCTGGGTCGCCGGGAGCTACGAGCAGTACTTC. The chain employs TRBV28 and TRBJ2-7, with D possibly being TRBD2 (6 bases). The CDR3 runs to 14 residues. Looked up from germline, CDR1 is MDHEN and CDR2 is SYDVKM. The V gene lost 6 bases and the J gene lost 3 bases, with 15 bases spanning the gap.

The chain links TRBV4-1 to TRBJ1-5, with 7 bases aligning to TRBD1. Looked up from germline, CDR1 is MGHRA and CDR2 is YSYEKL. The CDR3 is made up of 15 amino acids. Trimming at V came to 3 bases and at J to 3 bases, leaving 5 bases not matched to a gene. The chain's CDR3 is CASSQEGTANQPQHF. CDR3 bases: TGCGCCAGCAGCCAGGAAGGGACAGCCAATCAGCCCCAGCATTTT.

CDR3 sequence (DNA): TGTGCCAGCAGCCCCGGCCAGGGCAGAGGGAAGGCTGAGCAGTTCTTC. Protein: CASSPGQGRGKAEQFF. V gene TRBV28 combines with J gene TRBJ2-1; possibly TRBD1 or TRBD2 for D (5 bases each). V lost 6 bases, J lost 9 bases, and 24 bases lay in between. CDR1 and CDR2 from the germline V gene are MDHEN and SYDVKM. This CDR3 is built from 16 residues.

A single count supports this clone. V gene TRBV28 combines with J gene TRBJ2-3, with D tentatively TRBD1 or TRBD2 (5 bases each). The germline V gene encodes CDR1 MDHEN and CDR2 SYDVKM. The germline V and J ends were trimmed by 4 bases and 4 bases, with 9 bases remaining between them. The CDR3 contains 13 residues. The CDR3 loop reads CASSSRDPDTQYF. DNA for the CDR3: TGTGCCAGCAGTTCCCGGGACCCAGATACGCAGTATTTT.

V is TRBV10-3 and J is TRBJ2-3; TRBD1 matches at 10 bases. CDR3 length: 15 amino acids. The germline CDR1 and CDR2 sequences are ENHRY and SYGVKD. Germline trimming cut 6 bases from V and 0 bases from J; bases unmatched to any gene: 3. The CDR3 DNA is TGTGCCATCAGGGCGGGACAGGGGAGCACAGATACGCAGTATTTT. It yields the protein CAIRAGQGSTDTQYF.

V is TRBV10-3 and J is TRBJ1-1; the D is unclear. Between the trimmed V and J ends, which lost 4 bases and 4 bases, there was a span of 10 bases. The length of the CDR3 is 13 residues. CDR1 and CDR2 from the germline V gene are ENHRY and SYGVKD. CDR3 nucleotides: TGTGCCATCAGTGCGGTCCCAACCACTGAAGCTTTCTTT. Protein product: CAISAVPTTEAFF.

Notes on this clone: Additional DNA sequences in this sample encode the identical CDR3. The V call is TRBV28, the J call TRBJ2-2; D is ambiguous. Trimming took off 4 bases at V and 1 base at J, with 7 bases between the two ends. The CDR3 has 14 amino acids. In germline, CDR1 is MDHEN, CDR2 SYDVKM. The chain's CDR3 is CASSSRLNTGELFF. The CDR3 DNA sequence: TGTGCCAGCAGTTCCAGATTGAACACCGGGGAGCTGTTTTTT.

The chain employs TRBV5-1 and TRBJ2-7, with 7 bases identical to TRBD1. The CDR3 covers 14 residues. The germline gives CDR1 SGHRS, CDR2 YFSETQ. Germline trimming cut 4 bases from V and 1 base from J; bases unmatched to any gene: 5. Here the CDR3 reads CASSRGLTSYEQYF. CDR3 DNA: TGCGCCAGCAGCAGGGGGCTTACTTCCTACGAGCAGTACTTC.

The chain has TRBV5-1 and TRBJ2-1, with 12 bases lining up with TRBD2. Germline values: CDR1 SGHRS, CDR2 YFSETQ. The CDR3 has 14 amino acids. The V gene end was trimmed by 1 base and the J gene end by 8 bases; junction bases not matched to a gene: 1. CDR3 nucleotides: TGCGCCAGCAGCTTGACTAGCGGGGGGCATGAGCAGTTCTTC. Its protein is CASSLTSGGHEQFF.

In nucleotides, the CDR3 is TGTGCCAGCAGCCGTGACAGGGGGGCAACTAATGAAAAACTGTTTTTT. This sequence encodes CASSRDRGATNEKLFF. The V and J genes are TRBV5-4 and TRBJ1-4, with 9 bases lining up with TRBD1. The CDR3 extends over 16 amino acids. The germline gives CDR1 SGHNT, CDR2 YYREEE (reference sequence). The J segment lost 0 bases and the V segment lost 4 bases, leaving 4 bases of the junction unmatched.

V gene TRBV28 combines with J gene TRBJ1-5; 9 nucleotides agree with TRBD1. The germline gives CDR1 MDHEN, CDR2 SYDVKM. The V gene end was trimmed by 6 bases and the J gene end by 1 base; junction bases not matched to a gene: 4. This CDR3 region has 15 residues. CDR3 DNA sequence: TGTGCCAGCAGCGCACAGGGGGCCAGCAATCAGCCCCAGCATTTT. It is translated as CASSAQGASNQPQHF.

The chain employs TRBV5-4 and TRBJ2-1; the D gene could be TRBD1 or TRBD2 (6 bases each). CDR1 is SGHNT and CDR2 is YYREEE in the germline V gene (reference sequence). CDR3 length equals 16 residues. V lost 0 bases and J lost 6, with 16 bases in between. DNA for the CDR3: TGTGCCAGCAGCTTGGCCTCGGGGGCAGGGCCCAATGAGCAGTTCTTC. Encoded protein: CASSLASGAGPNEQFF.

The chain couples TRBV19 to TRBJ1-5; 8 bases match TRBD1. V shed 7 bases and J 0 bases; nucleotides not matched to a gene: 8. Per the germline V gene, CDR1 is LNHDA and CDR2 is SQIVND (reference sequence). The CDR3 spans 16 residues. The CDR3 nucleotides are TGTGCCAGTACTCCCGACAGGGGCTCTAGCAATCAGCCCCAGCATTTT. This gives the protein CASTPDRGSSNQPQHF.

The chain combines TRBV11-2 with TRBJ2-7; D unresolved. V was trimmed by 3 bases and J by 2 bases, leaving 11 bases between them. The CDR3 has 14 amino acids. The germline gives CDR1 SGHAT, CDR2 FQNNGV. In DNA, the CDR3 is TGTGCCAGCAGCTTTTCGGACGGAGCCTACGAGCAGTACTTC. This gives the protein CASSFSDGAYEQYF.

V is TRBV30 and J is TRBJ2-5, with D possibly being TRBD2 (7 bases). Germline V lookup: CDR1 GTSNPN, CDR2 SVGIG (reference sequence). This CDR3 contains 13 residues. Trimming removed 4 bases at V and 4 bases at J, with 13 bases between. This CDR3 reads CAWNTGGIETQYF. The DNA of the CDR3 is TGTGCCTGGAATACGGGGGGCATAGAGACCCAGTACTTC.